These 11 T cell receptor beta chains share one sample of origin, sequenced in a study of shared clonotypes between healthy human individuals. The repertoire was sequenced with immunoSEQ multiplex PCR; TCRdb's copy has only in-frame clones and lacks some. The sample comprises 1 million to 1.3 million clones, approximately 80% of which are singletons, and 0.5% to 0.65% rests with the top ten. The sample was memory CD4+ T cells from PBMCs. Subset described: CD45RA-negative fraction. Receptor source: a man aged 18 to 29 in good health. Some clones in this sample may be carry-over from other donors' samples.

The chain recombines TRBV29-1 with TRBJ1-2, with D tentatively TRBD1 (6 bases). Trimming stripped 0 bases from V and 8 bases from J, with 13 bases between. The CDR3 extends over 13 amino acids. The V gene's germline CDR1 is SQVTM and CDR2 ANQGSEA. The CDR3 loop reads CSVEDWDTPGYTF. Written as DNA, the CDR3 is TGCAGCGTTGAAGATTGGGACACCCCGGGCTACACCTTC.

The rearrangement links TRBV18 to TRBJ2-1; 8 positions agree with TRBD2. Trimming at V came to 1 base and at J to 0 bases, leaving 5 bases not matched to a gene. Per germline, CDR1 KGHSH and CDR2 LQKENI. The CDR3 covers 17 residues. CDR3 nucleotide sequence: TGTGCCAGCTCACCACGGTCGGCGGGAGGCTCCTACAATGAGCAGTTCTTC. Translated: CASSPRSAGGSYNEQFF.

The chain joins TRBV11-2 to TRBJ1-2; perhaps TRBD1 as D (5 bases). Germline CDR1 and CDR2: SGHAT and FQNNGV. Trimming took 1 base from V and 4 from J, leaving 13 bases between them. This CDR3 comprises 15 residues. The CDR3 bases are TGTGCCAGCAGCTTAGGGCCGGGGCGGATCTATGGCTACACCTTC. This codes for CASSLGPGRIYGYTF.

The chain joins TRBV9 to TRBJ2-7; D remains ambiguous. Trimming cost V 4 bases and J 5 bases, with 16 bases left between them. Germline V gene data show CDR1 as SGDLS and CDR2 as YYNGEE. This CDR3 has 14 amino acids. The CDR3 nucleotides are TGTGCCAGCAGCCCTAGTCCCCTGCAGGACGAGCAGTACTTC. Amino acids: CASSPSPLQDEQYF.

This chain joins TRBV28 and TRBJ1-2; D ambiguous. The CDR3 has 13 residues. The germline CDR1 and CDR2 sequences are MDHEN and SYDVKM. The V end was cut by 3 bases, the J end by 3 bases, with 8 bases between. The CDR3 is CASSFAHHYGYTF. In DNA form, the CDR3 reads TGTGCCAGCAGTTTCGCGCACCACTATGGCTACACCTTC.

The V call is TRBV5-5, the J call TRBJ2-7; TRBD2 might be the D (5 bases). Germline CDR1 SGHKS, CDR2 YYEKEE (reference sequence). V lost 5 bases, J lost 3 bases, and 27 bases lay in between. This CDR3 contains 18 residues. In nucleotides, the CDR3 is TGTGCCAGCAGTCCTGAACCGGGGTTCTTAAACCCCATCTACGAGCAGTACTTC. This codes for CASSPEPGFLNPIYEQYF.

The genes are TRBV2 and TRBJ2-1, with 10 bases identical to TRBD2. Germline CDR1 and CDR2: SNHLY and FYNNEI. The CDR3 has 17 residues. V lost 2 bases to trimming and J lost 0 bases; unmatched junction nucleotides: 4. In DNA form, the CDR3 reads TGTGCCAGCAGTGAATGGAGCGGGAGGGGCTCCTACAATGAGCAGTTCTTC. The encoded protein is CASSEWSGRGSYNEQFF. The full variable domain, with the rest looked up from reference TRBV2 and TRBJ2-1, is EPEVTQTPSHQVTQMGQEVILRCVPISNHLYFYWYRQILGQKVEFLVSFYNNEISEKSEIFDDQFSVERPDGSNFTLKIRSTKLEDSAMYFCASSEWSGRGSYNEQFFGPGTRLTVL.

V usage is TRBV6-5 and J usage is TRBJ2-3; D gene unclear. There are 15 residues in the CDR3. Trimming left V 8 bases short and J 4 bases short, with 19 bases between. Germline values: CDR1 MNHEY, CDR2 SVGAGI. CDR3 DNA sequence: TGTGCCAGCGGGAAACATCTTTCAAGCGCAGATACGCAGTATTTT. Translated: CASGKHLSSADTQYF.

V usage is TRBV6-5 and J usage is TRBJ2-5; 7 bases are a match to TRBD2. The germline V gene has CDR1 MNHEY and CDR2 SVGAGI. The J segment lost 1 base and the V segment lost 2 bases, leaving 7 bases of the junction unmatched. The CDR3 covers 16 residues. CDR3 nucleotides: TGTGCCAGCAGTTACGCTCAAGCGGGACCCCAAGAGACCCAGTACTTC. Its translation is CASSYAQAGPQETQYF.

The V call is TRBV7-9, the J call TRBJ2-3; 7 bases match TRBD1. V lost 3 bases to trimming and J lost 4 bases; unmatched junction nucleotides: 4. Germline CDR1 and CDR2: SEHNR and FQNEAQ (reference sequence). CDR3 length: 14 amino acids. The CDR3 nucleotides are TGTGCCAGCAGCTTTCTGCAGGGGGCAGATACGCAGTATTTT. Protein product: CASSFLQGADTQYF.

The rearrangement joins TRBV9 to TRBJ2-5; 7 bases fit TRBD1. CDR1 is SGDLS, CDR2 YYNGEE, per germline. The CDR3 is made up of 15 amino acids. J gave up 1 base and V 4 bases, and 7 bases lay outside the gene matches. DNA for the CDR3: TGTGCCAGCAGCTCCCGAGGGGACAGCCAAGAGACCCAGTACTTC. This translates into CASSSRGDSQETQYF.